The rows below give T cell receptor beta chains drawn from one sample of a study of cytomegalovirus exposure and HLA in healthy donors. TCRdb's copy holds only in-frame clones and misses some; the assay was immunoSEQ multiplex PCR. This table holds 150,000 to 200,000 clones, about four fifths found once. The sample was PBMCs. Source of these receptors: a young man in good health and CMV-seropositive. CDR3s include the opening cysteine and the closing phenylalanine or tryptophan. Each record gives: V gene, clone size, D gene, J gene, CDR3 protein, CDR3 DNA. The D gene is left open where the match is weak. Expanded clones are given a class, and other clones once, few, many or no size at all.

V gene: TRBV15
clone size: NA
D gene: TRBD2
J gene: TRBJ2-7
CDR3 protein: CATSRRGGYEQYF
CDR3 DNA: TGTGCCACCAGTCGCCGGGGGGGCTACGAGCAGTACTTC

V gene: TRBV5-1
clone size: NA
D gene: TRBD2
J gene: TRBJ2-1
CDR3 protein: CASSLEGLAGVKEQFF
CDR3 DNA: TGCGCCAGCAGCTTGGAGGGACTAGCGGGAGTTAAAGAGCAGTTCTTC

V gene: TRBV19
clone size: NA
D gene: TRBD1
J gene: TRBJ1-1
CDR3 protein: CASRRTGTLEAFF
CDR3 DNA: TGTGCCAGTAGGCGGACAGGGACACTTGAAGCTTTCTTT

V gene: TRBV7-9
clone size: NA
D gene: NA
J gene: TRBJ2-3
CDR3 protein: CASSLEGSSTDTQYF
CDR3 DNA: TGTGCCAGCAGCTTGGAGGGTTCGAGCACAGATACGCAGTATTTT

V gene: TRBV5-4
clone size: NA
D gene: TRBD1
J gene: TRBJ2-1
CDR3 protein: CASSSGGPLLDEQFF
CDR3 DNA: TGTGCCAGCAGCTCAGGGGGACCCCTTTTGGATGAGCAGTTCTTC

V gene: TRBV30
clone size: NA
D gene: TRBD2
J gene: TRBJ2-1
CDR3 protein: CAWSKTSGGYDEQFF
CDR3 DNA: TGTGCCTGGAGCAAGACTAGCGGGGGGTACGATGAGCAGTTCTTC

V gene: TRBV27
clone size: NA
D gene: TRBD2
J gene: TRBJ2-1
CDR3 protein: CASSLPGGSYNEQFF
CDR3 DNA: TGTGCCAGCAGTTTGCCGGGGGGCTCCTACAATGAGCAGTTCTTC

V gene: TRBV28
clone size: NA
D gene: TRBD2
J gene: TRBJ2-5
CDR3 protein: CASSKGLAGDWHF
CDR3 DNA: TGTGCCAGCAGCAAAGGACTAGCGGGCGACTGGCACTTC

V gene: TRBV13
clone size: NA
D gene: TRBD1
J gene: TRBJ2-7
CDR3 protein: CASSHRTGDPYEQYF
CDR3 DNA: TGTGCCAGCAGCCACAGGACAGGCGACCCCTACGAGCAGTACTTC

V gene: TRBV5-6
clone size: NA
D gene: NA
J gene: TRBJ2-7
CDR3 protein: CASSPRGPGAYEQYF
CDR3 DNA: TGTGCCAGCAGCCCCCGGGGTCCGGGGGCCTACGAGCAGTACTTC

V gene: TRBV7-9
clone size: NA
D gene: NA
J gene: TRBJ2-7
CDR3 protein: CASSHEVYEQYF
CDR3 DNA: TGTGCCAGCAGTCACGAGGTCTACGAGCAGTACTTC

V gene: TRBV27
clone size: few
D gene: NA
J gene: TRBJ2-7
CDR3 protein: CATKGSPYEQYF
CDR3 DNA: TGTGCCACCAAGGGGTCCCCCTACGAGCAGTACTTC

V gene: TRBV9
clone size: once
D gene: TRBD1
J gene: TRBJ2-7
CDR3 protein: CASSAREGTGVYEQYF
CDR3 DNA: TGTGCCAGCAGCGCCCGGGAAGGGACAGGGGTTTACGAGCAGTACTTC

V gene: TRBV5-1
clone size: once
D gene: NA
J gene: TRBJ2-1
CDR3 protein: CASSWSGVDNEQFF
CDR3 DNA: TGCGCCAGCAGCTGGAGCGGCGTCGACAATGAGCAGTTCTTC

V gene: TRBV29-1
clone size: NA
D gene: NA
J gene: TRBJ1-2
CDR3 protein: CSVVAGNGYTF
CDR3 DNA: TGCAGCGTTGTGGCAGGGAACGGCTACACCTTC

V gene: TRBV7-2
clone size: NA
D gene: TRBD1
J gene: TRBJ2-1
CDR3 protein: CASSLAAAGTAVNNEQFF
CDR3 DNA: TGTGCCAGCAGCTTAGCGGCCGCTGGGACAGCAGTAAACAATGAGCAGTTCTTC

V gene: TRBV2
clone size: NA
D gene: NA
J gene: TRBJ1-3
CDR3 protein: CASSETLRGNTIYF
CDR3 DNA: TGTGCCAGCAGTGAAACCCTCCGGGGAAACACCATATATTTT

V gene: TRBV11-2
clone size: NA
D gene: TRBD2
J gene: TRBJ2-7
CDR3 protein: CASSLVPSGSSYEQYF
CDR3 DNA: TGTGCCAGCAGCTTAGTTCCTAGCGGGAGCTCCTACGAGCAGTACTTC

V gene: TRBV30
clone size: few
D gene: NA
J gene: TRBJ1-1
CDR3 protein: CAWTKDTNTEAFF
CDR3 DNA: TGTGCCTGGACTAAAGACACGAACACTGAAGCTTTCTTT

V gene: TRBV7-6
clone size: NA
D gene: NA
J gene: TRBJ1-2
CDR3 protein: CASSRPGEGRYTF
CDR3 DNA: TGTGCCAGCAGCAGACCAGGGGAAGGCCGATATACCTTC

V gene: TRBV2
clone size: NA
D gene: TRBD1
J gene: TRBJ2-7
CDR3 protein: CASRGDSSYEQYF
CDR3 DNA: TGTGCCAGCAGGGGGGACAGTTCCTACGAGCAGTACTTC

V gene: TRBV5-6
clone size: once
D gene: NA
J gene: TRBJ1-4
CDR3 protein: CASSQAGRLNEKLFF
CDR3 DNA: TGTGCCAGCAGCCAAGCGGGACGGTTAAATGAAAAACTGTTTTTT

V gene: TRBV19
clone size: NA
D gene: TRBD2
J gene: TRBJ2-1
CDR3 protein: CASSIGTSGSGQFF
CDR3 DNA: TGTGCCAGTAGTATTGGGACTAGCGGGAGTGGGCAGTTCTTC

V gene: TRBV9
clone size: NA
D gene: TRBD1
J gene: TRBJ1-2
CDR3 protein: CASSVGVEGTEIYGYTF
CDR3 DNA: TGTGCCAGCAGCGTAGGGGTTGAGGGGACAGAGATCTATGGCTACACCTTC